The TCR beta chain under discussion was sequenced for a study of shared clonotypes between healthy human individuals. The data were produced by immunoSEQ multiplex PCR, yet TCRdb's version contains in-frame clones alone and is incomplete. The sample contains under 850,000 clones, just under 75% of which appear only once. The TCR sequence derives from a woman aged 30 to 39 in good health. The sample was memory CD4+ T cells sorted from blood. Subset described: CD45RA-negative fraction.

CDR3 in DNA: TGTGCCAGCAGAGACGGGTATCAGCCCCAGCATTTT. Encoded protein: CASRDGYQPQHF. This chain links TRBV6-1 with TRBJ1-5; no firm D call. Per germline, CDR1 MNHNS and CDR2 SASEGT. The CDR3 length is 12 residues. Trimming shortened V by 6 bases and J by 5 bases, and 8 bases separated the two germline ends.